These 32 T cell receptor beta chains originate from one sample sequenced in a study of T cell responses to AZD1222 COVID-19 vaccine. Libraries were prepared by immunoSEQ multiplex PCR; TCRdb keeps only in-frame clonotypes and omits some of them. The repertoire has more than 100,000 clones, 80% to 90% of them found once; the top ten carry about 2.4%. The sequenced sample was peripheral blood, obtained on day 0 of AZD1222 vaccination. These receptor sequences come from an adult in good health.

The rearrangement uses TRBV4-2 and TRBJ1-6; D is unclear. Germline lookup yields CDR1 LGHNA and CDR2 YNFKEQ. V was trimmed by 0 bases and J by 10 bases, leaving 13 bases between them. The CDR3 is 15 amino acids. CDR3 DNA: TGTGCCAGCAGCCAAGATATGGGCTTCGGCTCACCCCTCCACTTT. Amino acids: CASSQDMGFGSPLHF.

This chain connects TRBV19 to TRBJ2-1, with 7 positions matching TRBD2. CDR1 and CDR2 from the germline V gene are LNHDA and SQIVND (reference sequence). This CDR3 contains 15 residues. J gave up 2 bases and V 5 bases, and 6 bases lay outside the gene matches. Here the CDR3 reads CASSSPAGPYNEQFF. Here the CDR3 DNA reads TGTGCCAGTAGTTCCCCAGCGGGACCCTACAATGAGCAGTTCTTC.

The chain carries TRBV6-1 and TRBJ1-2; D unclear. CDR3 length: 14 residues. Germline loops: CDR1 MNHNS, CDR2 SASEGT. V lost 0 bases and J 4 bases, leaving 9 bases between the germline ends. The CDR3 region has the DNA TGTGCCAGCAGTGAAGCGTCGACCCCCTATGGCTACACCTTC. Translated, it gives CASSEASTPYGYTF.

The chain is built from TRBV7-2 and TRBJ2-1, with 10 nucleotides matching TRBD1. CDR1 SGHTA and CDR2 FQGNSA come from the germline V gene. The CDR3 covers 15 residues. J lost 6 bases, V lost 3 bases, and 5 bases had no gene match. CDR3 amino acids: CASSFGTGVVNEQFF. The CDR3 coding sequence is TGTGCCAGCAGCTTCGGGACAGGGGTTGTCAATGAGCAGTTCTTC.

The V and J genes are TRBV10-1 and TRBJ2-1; a possible D gene is TRBD2 (5 bases). The germline V gene encodes CDR1 WNHNN and CDR2 SYGVQD (reference sequence). Trimming took off 0 bases at V and 8 bases at J, with 17 bases between the two ends. The CDR3 runs 16 residues. The chain's CDR3 is CASSESLRGSMDEQFF. CDR3 nucleotide sequence: TGCGCCAGCAGTGAGTCCTTACGGGGTAGCATGGATGAGCAGTTCTTC.

This chain links TRBV3-1 (or the pseudogene TRBV3-2) with TRBJ1-5, with unresolved D. Trimming took off 6 bases at V and 7 bases at J, with 10 bases between the two ends. The CDR3 is 12 amino acids. The germline gives CDR1 LGHDT, CDR2 YNNKEL (reference sequence). Here the CDR3 reads CASSPSAQPQHF. CDR3 DNA: TGTGCCAGCAGTCCCTCGGCCCAGCCCCAGCATTTT.

The sample holds one count of this clone. An end of the junction differs from the germline gene, which may be a read error. The chain joins TRBV7-7 to TRBJ2-1, with 9 bases that match TRBD1. There are 15 residues in the CDR3. Germline V CDR1 and CDR2: SSHAT, FNYEAQ (reference sequence). As DNA, the CDR3 is TGTGCTAGCAGCCCCGGGACAGGGATCGGAAATGAGCAGTTCTTC. Translating it yields CASSPGTGIGNEQFF.

This sequence joins TRBV9 and TRBJ1-1, with D unclear. V dropped 5 bases and J dropped 1 base, with 21 bases sitting between them. CDR1 and CDR2 from the germline V gene are SGDLS and YYNGEE. The CDR3 consists of 17 residues. CDR3 nucleotides: TGTGCCAGCAGGATCCGGGGTGTGGTAGGCTCGAACACTGAAGCTTTCTTT. It translates to CASRIRGVVGSNTEAFF.

CDR3 amino acids: CASSASGVHGYTF. CDR3 DNA sequence: TGTGCCAGCTCAGCCTCAGGGGTGCATGGCTACACCTTC. V usage is TRBV18 and J usage is TRBJ1-2; tentative D call: TRBD1 (6 bases). This CDR3 comprises 13 residues. Germline V gives CDR1 KGHSH, CDR2 LQKENI. Trimming took 5 bases from V and 6 from J, leaving 13 bases between them.

The chain joins TRBV18 to TRBJ2-7; D assignment may be TRBD1 or TRBD2 (6 bases each). Trimming shortened V by 6 bases and J by 4 bases, and 16 bases separated the two germline ends. Germline-derived CDR1 and CDR2 are KGHSH and LQKENI. The CDR3 runs 14 residues. The CDR3 region has the DNA TGTGCCAGCTCCCAGGCGGGGCAGGGGTACGAGCAGTACTTC. This sequence encodes CASSQAGQGYEQYF. The full variable domain, completed using reference TRBV18 and TRBJ2-7, is NAGVMQNPRHLVRRRGQEARLRCSPMKGHSHVYWYRQLPEEGLKFMVYLQKENIIDESGMPKERFSAEFPKEGPSILRIQQVVRGDSAAYFCASSQAGQGYEQYFGPGTRLTVT.

The chain combines TRBV29-1 with TRBJ1-1; TRBD1 might be the D (6 bases). The CDR3 length is 14 residues. Germline loops: CDR1 SQVTM, CDR2 ANQGSEA. V was pared by 7 bases and J by 4 bases, with 19 bases between. CDR3 in amino acids: CSAQLVRGGTEAFF. DNA of the CDR3: TGCAGCGCTCAACTAGTCAGGGGAGGCACTGAAGCTTTCTTT.

This clone was seen only a few times. The V gene is TRBV27, the J gene TRBJ2-7; D perhaps matches TRBD2 (5 bases). From germline, CDR1 is MNHEY and CDR2 SMNVEV (reference sequence). The CDR3 loop spans 13 amino acids. Deletions cut 5 bases from V and 9 bases from J, with 17 bases between. CDR3 in amino acids: CASSPPGRAVQYF. Here the CDR3 DNA reads TGTGCCAGCAGTCCGCCCGGGCGGGCGGTGCAGTACTTC.

This chain uses TRBV29-1 with TRBJ1-2; 7 bases are a match to TRBD1. The germline V gene has CDR1 SQVTM and CDR2 ANQGSEA. The CDR3 is 12 amino acids. V was clipped by 3 bases and J by 3 bases; unmatched bases: 1. The CDR3: CSVDGTDYGYTF. The CDR3 region has the DNA TGCAGCGTTGACGGGACAGACTATGGCTACACCTTC. The variable domain in full, completed from reference TRBV29-1 and TRBJ1-2, reads SAVISQKPSRDICQRGTSLTIQCQVDSQVTMMFWYRQQPGQSLTLIATANQGSEATYESGFVIDKFPISRPNLTFSTLTVSNMSPEDSSIYLCSVDGTDYGYTFGSGTRLTVV.

V gene TRBV28 combines with J gene TRBJ1-5; D is possibly TRBD1 (6 bases). Germline CDR1 reads MDHEN; CDR2 reads SYDVKM. V shed 3 bases and J shed 3 bases, with 15 bases lying between them. This CDR3 is built from 16 residues. The CDR3 nucleotides read TGTGCCAGCAGTTTCCTTTTCAGGGGTGACAATCAGCCCCAGCATTTT. This gives the protein CASSFLFRGDNQPQHF.

The V call is TRBV28, the J call TRBJ1-4, with TRBD1 identical over 9 bases. The J segment lost 5 bases and the V segment lost 7 bases, leaving 8 bases of the junction unmatched. The V gene's germline CDR1 is MDHEN and CDR2 SYDVKM. The CDR3 runs to 15 residues. The CDR3 sequence: CASKVGGQGNEKLFF. CDR3 in DNA: TGTGCCAGCAAGGTGGGGGGACAGGGAAATGAAAAACTGTTTTTT.

CDR3 bases: TGTGCCATCGGGGATAGCGGACCTGGCTCCTACAATGAGCAGTTCTTC. This sequence encodes CAIGDSGPGSYNEQFF. This chain connects TRBV10-3 to TRBJ2-1, with D possibly matching TRBD2 (6 bases). The CDR3 has 16 amino acids. V was shortened by 8 bases and J by 0 bases, with 17 bases between the two germline ends. The germline gives CDR1 ENHRY, CDR2 SYGVKD.

CDR3: CASSSYRAPTEAFF. The CDR3 nucleotides read TGTGCCAGCAGTAGTTACAGGGCTCCCACTGAAGCTTTCTTT. The chain is built from TRBV6-5 and TRBJ1-1; perhaps TRBD1 as D (6 bases). This CDR3 has 14 amino acids. The germline CDR1 and CDR2 sequences are MNHEY and SVGAGI. The germline V and J ends were trimmed by 5 bases and 4 bases, with 14 bases remaining between them.

The rearrangement joins TRBV18 to TRBJ2-3; 7 positions agree with TRBD1. J was trimmed by 4 bases and V by 0 bases; bases with no gene match: 4. The CDR3 is 15 residues long. Germline V CDR1 and CDR2: KGHSH, LQKENI. The CDR3 sequence is CASSPPGTAADTQYF. The CDR3 DNA is TGTGCCAGCTCACCACCTGGGACAGCAGCAGATACGCAGTATTTT.

The genes are TRBV7-9 and TRBJ2-5; a possible D gene is TRBD2 (5 bases). Germline loops: CDR1 SEHNR, CDR2 FQNEAQ (reference sequence). Trimming cost V 3 bases and J 5 bases, with 13 bases left between them. The CDR3 is 14 residues long. The CDR3 sequence is CASSFEGPRETQYF. The CDR3 region has the DNA TGTGCCAGCAGCTTCGAGGGCCCCCGGGAGACCCAGTACTTC.

V is TRBV29-1 and J is TRBJ2-3, with D perhaps matching TRBD2 (6 bases). The CDR3 contains 14 residues. V was pared by 4 bases and J by 5 bases, with 16 bases between. Germline lookup yields CDR1 SQVTM and CDR2 ANQGSEA. The CDR3 region is CSVGAGPGGDTQYF. DNA of the CDR3: TGCAGCGTTGGGGCGGGGCCCGGGGGAGATACGCAGTATTTT.

This chain links TRBV28 with TRBJ1-5, with TRBD1 matching 7 bases. The CDR3 totals 14 residues. The ends lost 5 bases at V and 5 bases at J; junction bases unmatched: 6. The germline V gene has CDR1 MDHEN and CDR2 SYDVKM. CDR3 loop: CASSLPTGHQPQHF. CDR3 sequence (DNA): TGTGCCAGCAGTCTTCCGACAGGGCATCAGCCCCAGCATTTT.

This chain connects TRBV3-1 (or the pseudogene TRBV3-2) to TRBJ2-5; 7 nucleotides match TRBD2. Germline V gene sequence: CDR1 LGHDT, CDR2 YNNKEL (reference sequence). CDR3 length: 14 residues. J was trimmed by 5 bases and V by 2 bases; bases with no gene match: 5. The DNA for the CDR3 is TGTGCCAGCAGCCAAATGACTAGCAGGGAGACCCAGTACTTC. Translation gives CASSQMTSRETQYF.

CDR3 loop: CASSQDQQGWGSNQPQHF. In DNA form, the CDR3 reads TGCGCCAGCAGCCAAGATCAACAGGGCTGGGGTAGCAATCAGCCCCAGCATTTT. V gene TRBV4-1 combines with J gene TRBJ1-5; D might be TRBD1 (6 bases). The V gene's germline CDR1 is MGHRA and CDR2 YSYEKL. V was pared by 0 bases and J by 0 bases, with 15 bases between. The CDR3 consists of 18 residues.

The chain has TRBV5-1 and TRBJ2-2, with D hard to call. The V and J ends lost 0 bases and 0 bases respectively, with 6 bases between them. The CDR3 has 15 amino acids. CDR1 is SGHRS, CDR2 YFSETQ, per germline. The CDR3 protein is CASSLVRSNTGELFF. DNA of the CDR3: TGCGCCAGCAGCTTGGTCAGGTCGAACACCGGGGAGCTGTTTTTT.

The rearrangement uses TRBV6-5 and TRBJ1-6, with a weak D call TRBD1 (6 bases). Trimming removed 6 bases from V and 3 bases from J, with 9 bases in between. Germline V gene lookup returns CDR1 MNHEY and CDR2 SVGAGI. The CDR3 is made up of 14 amino acids. CDR3 sequence (DNA): TGTGCCAGCAGGGAGGACAGCTATAATTCACCCCTCCACTTT. The encoded protein is CASREDSYNSPLHF.

This chain uses TRBV5-4 with TRBJ2-3, with D unresolved. CDR1 is SGHNT and CDR2 is YYREEE in the germline V gene (reference sequence). Trimming removed 4 bases from V and 2 bases from J, with 11 bases in between. The CDR3 consists of 14 residues. CDR3 nucleotides: TGTGCCAGCAGCAAATTGAGGATCACAGATACGCAGTATTTT. It translates to CASSKLRITDTQYF.

V is TRBV9 and J is TRBJ2-7, with D perhaps TRBD2 (6 bases). The CDR3 sequence is 15 residues long. The germline V and J ends were trimmed by 0 bases and 6 bases, with 16 bases remaining between them. CDR1 is SGDLS, CDR2 YYNGEE, per germline. This chain's CDR3 is CASSVDAAGLSEQYF. CDR3 in DNA: TGTGCCAGCAGCGTAGATGCGGCGGGACTCAGCGAGCAGTACTTC.

This clone was counted only a few times. The chain couples TRBV7-9 to TRBJ2-7, with 7 bases that match TRBD2. V shed 5 bases and J 2 bases; nucleotides not matched to a gene: 3. Germline CDR1 reads SEHNR; CDR2 reads FQNEAQ (reference sequence). There are 13 residues in the CDR3. The CDR3 reads CASSPRGAYEQYF. The CDR3 nucleotides are TGTGCCAGCAGCCCCCGGGGGGCCTACGAGCAGTACTTC.

The chain joins TRBV5-1 to TRBJ2-7; 9 bases fit TRBD2. CDR3 length equals 13 residues. Trimming cost V 5 bases and J 4 bases; bases outside gene matches: 4. CDR1 and CDR2 (germline): SGHRS, YFSETQ. CDR3 in amino acids: CASSSGSRYEQYF. CDR3 DNA: TGCGCCAGCAGTAGCGGGAGCCGATACGAGCAGTACTTC.

The rearrangement links TRBV6-5 to TRBJ1-5; 12 bases are shared with TRBD1. The CDR3 has 15 residues. Unmatched junction bases numbered 6, after V lost 6 bases and J lost 6 bases. Germline V gene data show CDR1 as MNHEY and CDR2 as SVGAGI. CDR3 in amino acids: CASRSGTGGGQPQHF. CDR3 DNA: TGTGCCAGCAGGTCCGGGACAGGGGGCGGTCAGCCCCAGCATTTT.

The CDR3 loop is CASSESRVSDTQYF. DNA of the CDR3: TGCGCCAGCAGTGAGTCACGGGTATCGGATACGCAGTATTTT. The J gene is TRBJ2-3, the V gene TRBV10-1; D is unresolved. The V gene's germline CDR1 is WNHNN and CDR2 SYGVQD (reference sequence). The CDR3 totals 14 residues. The V end lost 0 bases, the J end lost 6 bases, and 10 bases lay between the germline ends.

J is TRBJ2-7 and V is TRBV7-6, with D perhaps being TRBD1 or TRBD2 (5 bases each). V was pared by 0 bases and J by 2 bases, with 17 bases between. Per the germline V gene, CDR1 is SGHVS and CDR2 is FNYEAQ. The length of the CDR3 is 17 residues. CDR3 region: CASSLAYQGRRTYEQYF. CDR3 nucleotides: TGTGCCAGCAGCTTAGCGTACCAGGGACGGAGAACCTACGAGCAGTACTTC.